These 16 T cell receptor beta chains came from one sample sequenced in a study of T-cell memory formation after mild COVID-19. TCRdb called the 5' RACE reads again in MiXCR, with one record for every CDR3 protein. The sample has some 100,000 distinct CDR3 sequences, more than 9.5% seen once. Sample: PBMCs or a T cell subset sorted from them (not recorded which). These receptors were collected from a man aged 18-30 years who had mild COVID-19 (a few samples of this study predate the infection). Cell type and time point are not known.

The rearrangement uses TRBV29-1 and TRBJ2-5, with D perhaps being TRBD1 or TRBD2 (5 bases each). The CDR3 contains 14 residues. Germline assignment: CDR1 SQVTM and CDR2 ANQGSEA. Trimming pared 4 bases from V and 7 bases from J, leaving 19 bases between. CDR3 amino acids: CSVGTGTHLGTQYF. CDR3 DNA: TGCAGCGTTGGGACGGGGACCCACCTTGGGACCCAGTACTTC.

This clonotype was counted at least ten times. The chain recombines TRBV6-5 with TRBJ2-3; TRBD2 is a possible D gene (6 bases). This CDR3 contains 14 residues. Trimming took 2 bases from V and 4 from J, leaving 10 bases between them. The germline V gene encodes CDR1 MNHEY and CDR2 SVGAGI. DNA for the CDR3: TGTGCCAGCAGTTACGCCGGGGGAGCAGATACGCAGTATTTT. This encodes CASSYAGGADTQYF.

This clonotype was counted only a few times. The chain is built from TRBV4-1 and TRBJ2-2; TRBD2 aligns across 9 bases. J was trimmed by 7 bases and V by 4 bases; bases with no gene match: 10. Germline values: CDR1 MGHRA, CDR2 YSYEKL. The CDR3 runs 16 residues. CDR3 nucleotide sequence: TGCGCCAGCAGCCTGCCCGCGGGGGGGCTCAGCGGGGAGCTGTTTTTT. It encodes CASSLPAGGLSGELFF.

The chain combines TRBV6-5 with TRBJ1-2, with D hard to call. CDR3 length: 15 residues. Germline CDR1 is MNHEY and CDR2 is SVGAGI. Trimming shortened V by 0 bases and J by 5 bases, and 13 bases separated the two germline ends. The CDR3 region is CASSYSRAANYGYTF. The CDR3 nucleotides read TGTGCCAGCAGTTACTCCCGGGCAGCGAATTATGGCTACACCTTC.

This chain uses TRBV4-1 with TRBJ2-2; D is undetermined. The germline V gene has CDR1 MGHRA and CDR2 YSYEKL. The V end lost 1 base, the J end lost 4 bases, and 7 bases lay between the germline ends. The CDR3 spans 14 residues. DNA for the CDR3: TGCGCCAGCAGCCAAGGACCGGGCACCGGGGAGCTGTTTTTT. This translates into CASSQGPGTGELFF.

This clonotype appeared many times. The J gene is TRBJ1-2, the V gene TRBV12-3 or TRBV12-4; D perhaps matches TRBD1 (5 bases). This CDR3 has 15 residues. V gave up 7 bases and J gave up 4 bases, with 19 bases separating them. The CDR3 nucleotides are TGTGCCAGCACCCTCGGGGAGGCCCAGGGCTATGGCTACACCTTC. It yields the protein CASTLGEAQGYGYTF.

This clonotype was counted many times. The V call is TRBV7-2, the J call TRBJ1-5; D not certain. The CDR3 has 12 residues. The V and J ends lost 3 bases and 9 bases respectively, with 9 bases between them. CDR1 and CDR2 (germline): SGHTA, FQGNSA. The CDR3 loop is CASSFLSMPQHF. The CDR3 coding sequence is TGTGCCAGCAGCTTCCTATCTATGCCCCAGCATTTT.

Only a few counts were recorded for this clonotype. The chain recombines TRBV28 with TRBJ2-3; D unresolved. V gave up 1 base and J gave up 0 bases, with 8 bases separating them. Germline CDR1 and CDR2: MDHEN and SYDVKM. The CDR3 is 15 amino acids. The CDR3 protein is CASSLFGVSTDTQYF. In DNA, the CDR3 is TGTGCCAGCAGTTTATTTGGGGTTAGCACAGATACGCAGTATTTT. The full variable domain, completed using reference TRBV28 and TRBJ2-3, is DVKVTQSSRYLVKRTGEKVFLECVQDMDHENMFWYRQDPGLGLRLIYFSYDVKMKEKGDIPEGYSVSREKKERFSLILESASTNQTSMYLCASSLFGVSTDTQYFGPGTRLTVL.

Only a few counts were recorded for this clonotype. This sequence joins TRBV10-3 and TRBJ1-2, with 8 bases identical to TRBD1. Germline V lookup: CDR1 ENHRY, CDR2 SYGVKD. The CDR3 spans 14 residues. Trimming at V came to 10 bases and at J to 4 bases, leaving 11 bases not matched to a gene. The CDR3 DNA reads TGTGCCACCAGGGGCGGGACAGGAGGCTATGGCTACACCTTC. Protein: CATRGGTGGYGYTF.

This chain connects TRBV7-6 to TRBJ2-1, with 13 positions matching TRBD2. Germline V gene lookup returns CDR1 SGHVS and CDR2 FNYEAQ. This CDR3 contains 14 residues. The J segment lost 9 bases and the V segment lost 7 bases, leaving 6 bases of the junction unmatched. CDR3 coding DNA: TGTGCCAGCACCTTGGGACTAGCGGGGTTTGAGCAGTTCTTC. It encodes CASTLGLAGFEQFF.

The rearrangement uses TRBV10-1 and TRBJ2-7; 11 nucleotides agree with TRBD1. The CDR3 is made up of 16 amino acids. In germline, CDR1 is WNHNN, CDR2 SYGVQD (reference sequence). The junction had 8 bases not matched to a gene; V was cut back by 3 bases and J by 4 bases. The CDR3 loop reads CASSDSWTGGAYEQYF. The DNA of the CDR3 is TGCGCCAGCAGTGATTCCTGGACAGGGGGCGCGTACGAGCAGTACTTC.

The chain carries TRBV5-1 and TRBJ1-5; tentative D call: TRBD1 (5 bases). Germline CDR1 reads SGHRS; CDR2 reads YFSETQ. CDR3 length: 14 amino acids. Trimming left V 9 bases short and J 6 bases short, with 19 bases between. The CDR3 spells CAKRGTRGVQPQHF. The DNA for the CDR3 is TGCGCCAAGCGAGGGACGCGTGGAGTTCAGCCCCAGCATTTT.

This clonotype appeared many times. This sequence joins TRBV6-1 and TRBJ2-7, with D possibly being TRBD1 or TRBD2 (5 bases each). The CDR3 is 12 amino acids. V shed 2 bases and J shed 6 bases, with 8 bases lying between them. CDR1 MNHNS and CDR2 SASEGT come from the germline V gene. CDR3 in DNA: TGTGCCAGCAGTGAACGGGGCGGCGAGCAGTACGTC. It encodes CASSERGGEQYV.

V and J are TRBV7-9 and TRBJ2-2; the D is unclear. Trimming stripped 5 bases from V and 4 bases from J, with 14 bases between. The CDR3 extends over 15 amino acids. Germline V CDR1 and CDR2: SEHNR, FQNEAQ (reference sequence). DNA of the CDR3: TGTGCCAGCAGCCCTCCCGCGCCCAGCACCGGGGAGCTGTTTTTT. Translating gives CASSPPAPSTGELFF. Full variable domain (remainder filled in from reference TRBV7-9 and TRBJ2-2): DTGVSQNPRHKITKRGQNVTFRCDPISEHNRLYWYRQTLGQGPEFLTYFQNEAQLEKSRLLSDRFSAERPKGSFSTLEIQRTEQGDSAMYLCASSPPAPSTGELFFGEGSRLTVL.

CDR3 amino acids: CASNRISGELFF. The CDR3, as DNA: TGTGCCAGCAACCGAATCTCCGGGGAGCTGTTTTTT. This rearrangement joins TRBV12-3 or TRBV12-4 to TRBJ2-2; D gene unclear. The germline V and J ends were trimmed by 7 bases and 6 bases, with 9 bases remaining between them. The CDR3 is made up of 12 amino acids.

This clonotype showed up many times. The rearrangement uses TRBV5-4 and TRBJ2-5; 10 nucleotides line up with TRBD2. CDR3 length: 17 residues. The germline V gene has CDR1 SGHNT and CDR2 YYREEE (reference sequence). J gave up 4 bases and V 4 bases, and 13 bases lay outside the gene matches. The CDR3 region has the DNA TGTGCCAGCAGCGCGGATGGACTAGCGGTTTCAGGAGAGACCCAGTACTTC. As protein: CASSADGLAVSGETQYF.